A selection of T cell receptor beta chains follows, all from one sample in a study of early T cells in non-severe SARS-CoV-2 infection. One entry per CDR3 protein results from TCRdb running MiXCR on the 5' RACE reads. In the table there are around 40,000 distinct CDR3 sequences, over 5% of which are singletons. The source material was whole blood. Receptor source: an adult who was a healthcare worker with PCR-confirmed SARS-CoV-2 infection or an uninfected control (not recorded which). The CDR3 runs from the conserved cysteine through the conserved F or W. D genes are given only for firm matches. The size entry is marked missing in some rows and otherwise reads once, few, many or a size class.

J gene | V gene | clone size | D gene | CDR3 protein | CDR3 DNA
TRBJ1-3 | TRBV5-1 | - | - | CASSLDRQASGNTIYF | TGCGCCAGCAGCTTGGACCGACAGGCCTCTGGAAACACCATATATTTT
TRBJ2-4 | TRBV28 | few | - | CASSLGLPGIQYF | TGTGCCAGCAGCCTGGGACTCCCTGGCATTCAGTACTTC
TRBJ2-7 | TRBV28 | - | TRBD2 | CASTLAGGWEQYF | TGTGCCAGCACCCTGGCGGGAGGATGGGAGCAGTACTTC
TRBJ2-7 | TRBV29-1 | few | TRBD2 | CSAGTSSHEQYF | TGCAGCGCCGGGACTAGTTCCCACGAGCAGTACTTC
TRBJ1-1 | TRBV5-1 | many | - | CASSFGQNTEAFF | TGCGCCAGCAGCTTTGGGCAGAACACTGAAGCTTTCTTT
TRBJ2-5 | TRBV28 | many | - | CASSLPQGGGTQYF | TGTGCCAGCAGTTTACCACAGGGCGGGGGGACCCAGTACTTC
TRBJ2-1 | TRBV20-1 | - | TRBD2 | CSARLAGAFSYNEQFF | TGCAGTGCGCGGCTAGCGGGAGCGTTCTCCTACAATGAGCAGTTCTTC
TRBJ1-2 | TRBV20-1 | many | TRBD1 | CSAWDRVNYGYTF | TGCAGTGCGTGGGACAGAGTTAACTATGGCTACACCTTC
TRBJ2-2 | TRBV19 | - | - | CASSIGTVGELFF | TGTGCCAGTAGTATAGGGACTGTCGGGGAGCTGTTTTTT
TRBJ2-7 | TRBV2 | - | TRBD1 | CASSYGQAYEQYF | TGTGCCAGCAGTTACGGACAGGCGTACGAGCAGTACTTC
TRBJ2-6 | TRBV5-1 | few | - | CATGAAPQGGANVLTF | TGCGCCACCGGGGCGGCGCCTCAGGGAGGGGCCAACGTCCTGACTTTC
TRBJ2-1 | TRBV20-1 | - | - | CSAIRPGDPLVNEQFF | TGCAGTGCTATCCGACCAGGGGACCCTTTGGTAAATGAGCAGTTCTTC
TRBJ2-1 | TRBV20-1 | - | - | CSASWGDGYNEQFF | TGCAGTGCTAGTTGGGGAGATGGGTACAATGAGCAGTTCTTC
TRBJ2-3 | TRBV18 | many | TRBD2 | CASSPPGLGYPDTQYF | TGTGCCAGCTCACCACCGGGACTAGGATACCCAGATACGCAGTATTTT
TRBJ2-7 | TRBV7-9 | - | TRBD2 | CASSLDYGAGGAYEQYF | TGTGCCAGCAGCTTAGATTATGGGGCGGGAGGTGCCTACGAGCAGTACTTC
TRBJ2-3 | TRBV7-3 | few | TRBD2 | CASQAGDQDTQYF | TGTGCCAGCCAGGCGGGAGACCAAGATACGCAGTATTTT
TRBJ1-4 | TRBV12-3/TRBV12-4 | - | - | CASSPSSLPEKLFF | TGTGCCAGCAGTCCTTCATCTCTCCCTGAAAAACTGTTTTTT
TRBJ2-3 | TRBV2 | many | - | CANRQDTDTQYF | TGTGCCAACCGACAGGACACAGATACGCAGTATTTT
TRBJ2-7 | TRBV5-4 | - | - | CASSLDRGEQYF | TGTGCCAGCAGCTTGGATCGGGGCGAGCAGTACTTC
TRBJ1-2 | TRBV7-2 | - | - | CASSFDRVNYGYTF | TGTGCCAGCAGCTTCGACAGAGTTAACTATGGCTACACCTTC
TRBJ2-4 | TRBV20-1 | - | TRBD2 | CSAAERELSQYF | TGCAGTGCCGCTGAGCGGGAGTTAAGTCAGTACTTC
TRBJ2-7 | TRBV4-1 | many | - | CASSQDRDYEQYF | TGCGCCAGCAGCCAAGATCGCGACTACGAGCAGTACTTC
TRBJ2-7 | TRBV20-1 | many | - | CSAGTVYEQYF | TGCAGTGCCGGGACTGTCTACGAGCAGTACTTC
TRBJ2-1 | TRBV15 | few | - | CATQRAGYNEQFF | TGTGCCACCCAACGAGCTGGATACAATGAGCAGTTCTTC
TRBJ2-1 | TRBV28 | - | TRBD2 | CASSTLSGAGALNEQFF | TGTGCCAGCAGTACCCTAAGTGGAGCGGGAGCCCTAAATGAGCAGTTCTTC